Following are 31 T cell receptor beta chains from one sample sequenced in a study of CD8 T cells in cerebrospinal fluid in Alzheimer's disease. TCRdb re-called the 10x single-cell sequencing reads; one entry per CDR3 protein, DNA not given. This sample's table reports some 1,000 distinct CDR3 sequences. Material: cerebrospinal fluid. The source of these receptors is a human donor with mild cognitive impairment.

This clonotype counts as large by frequency. The rearrangement uses TRBV7-2 and TRBJ1-4. The CDR3 is 14 residues long. Looked up from germline, CDR1 is SGHTA and CDR2 is FQGNSA. Here the CDR3 reads CASSFGRQGEKLFF.

This clonotype is called medium-sized based on its frequency. The chain couples TRBV20-1 to TRBJ2-7; the TCRdb D gene call, TRBD2, has no DNA to confirm it. The CDR3 covers 16 residues. Germline lookup yields CDR1 DFQATT and CDR2 SNEGSKA (reference sequence). CDR3 region: CSASFLAGGNPHEQYF.

This clonotype is identified as medium-sized from frequency. The chain is built from TRBV6-6 and TRBJ1-1; TCRdb's D call of TRBD1 is untestable without DNA. Germline assignment: CDR1 MNHNY and CDR2 SVGAGI (reference sequence). The CDR3 length is 13 residues. CDR3 loop: CASSEGQNTEAFF.

Measured by frequency, this clonotype is medium-sized. The genes are TRBV7-2 and TRBJ1-1; TCRdb returns TRBD1, unconfirmable since there is no DNA. The CDR3 contains 16 residues. The germline V gene encodes CDR1 SGHTA and CDR2 FQGNSA. The CDR3: CASSLESQGGNTEAFF.

By frequency, this clonotype registers medium-sized (0.01 to 0.1%). The V call is TRBV20-1, the J call TRBJ1-4; the TCRdb D gene call, TRBD1, has no DNA to confirm it. In germline, CDR1 is DFQATT, CDR2 SNEGSKA (reference sequence). This CDR3 is 14 amino acids long. The CDR3 here is CSALGQGSNEKLFF.

This clonotype is labeled medium-sized (0.01 to 0.1%) based on frequency. The V and J genes are TRBV12-3 or TRBV12-4 and TRBJ1-2; without DNA, the TCRdb call of TRBD1 cannot be checked. This CDR3 comprises 13 residues. The CDR3: CASSIQGRDGYTF.

This clonotype registers large (0.1 to 1%) by frequency. This chain uses TRBV9 with TRBJ2-1. The CDR3 extends over 13 amino acids. CDR1 and CDR2 from the germline V gene are SGDLS and YYNGEE. CDR3: CASGVAPYNEQFF. Using reference TRBV9 and TRBJ2-1 for the parts outside the CDR3, the full variable domain is DSGVTQTPKHLITATGQRVTLRCSPRSGDLSVYWYQQSLDQGLQFLIQYYNGEERAKGNILERFSAQQFPDLHSELNLSSLELGDSALYFCASGVAPYNEQFFGPGTRLTVL.

This clonotype is labeled medium-sized based on frequency. The V call is TRBV6-5, the J call TRBJ1-3. Germline V gene sequence: CDR1 MNHEY, CDR2 SVGAGI. The CDR3 runs to 15 residues. The CDR3 is CASSYIGSSGNTIYF.

This clonotype is called medium-sized (0.01 to 0.1%) based on its frequency. This chain uses TRBV6-1 with TRBJ1-6; TCRdb returns TRBD1, unconfirmable since there is no DNA. The CDR3 is 15 amino acids. Germline CDR1 is MNHNS and CDR2 is SASEGT. The CDR3 loop is CASTGQGEVNSPLHF.

This clonotype is classed as medium-sized (0.01 to 0.1%) by frequency. The chain combines TRBV4-3 with TRBJ2-3; with no DNA, the TCRdb D assignment of TRBD1 cannot be verified. CDR3 length: 13 amino acids. Per the germline V gene, CDR1 is LGHNA and CDR2 is YSLEER. The CDR3 spells CASSQRDQTTQYF.

This clonotype is large (0.1 to 1%) by frequency. The gene calls are TRBV4-3 and TRBJ1-2; TCRdb indicates TRBD1, and absent DNA this call remains unverified. The CDR3 extends over 19 amino acids. Germline lookup yields CDR1 LGHNA and CDR2 YSLEER. This CDR3 is CASSHTLPAAHRWDYGYTF.

Judged by frequency, this clonotype is large. This sequence joins TRBV5-6 and TRBJ2-7; with no DNA, the TCRdb D assignment of TRBD1 cannot be verified. CDR3 length: 17 amino acids. Per germline, CDR1 SGHDT and CDR2 YYEEEE. The CDR3 spells CASSSETTGKNSYEQYF.

This clonotype shows up as large by frequency. The CDR3 loop reads CASSAISGTGNQPQHF. The rearrangement joins TRBV12-3 or TRBV12-4 to TRBJ1-5; lacking DNA, the TRBD1 call made by TCRdb goes unchecked. CDR3 size: 16 residues.

Its frequency marks this clonotype as large. The chain couples TRBV4-1 to TRBJ2-2; checking the TCRdb D call of TRBD2 is not possible without DNA. The CDR3 is 15 amino acids. Germline V gives CDR1 MGHRA, CDR2 YSYEKL. The CDR3 spells CASSQEGTSPGELFF.

In terms of frequency, this clonotype is medium-sized (0.01 to 0.1%). The CDR3 is CASSDWPNLDTQYF. The chain combines TRBV6-1 with TRBJ2-3; the TCRdb call, TRBD2, lacks DNA for checking. This CDR3 spans 14 amino acids. The germline V gene has CDR1 MNHNS and CDR2 SASEGT.

Measured by frequency, this clonotype is large. This chain links TRBV4-3 with TRBJ2-7; TCRdb names TRBD1, which stays unverified in the absence of DNA. Looked up from germline, CDR1 is LGHNA and CDR2 is YSLEER. CDR3 length equals 14 residues. CDR3 amino acids: CASSPSGTPYEQYF.

Judged by frequency, this clonotype is large. This chain uses TRBV12-3 or TRBV12-4 with TRBJ2-1; TCRdb designates TRBD1, a call that cannot be tested without DNA. CDR3 length: 12 amino acids. The CDR3 sequence is CASSRPTAEQFF.

Measured by frequency, this clonotype is medium-sized (0.01 to 0.1%). This chain links TRBV2 with TRBJ1-1. CDR1 and CDR2 (germline): SNHLY, FYNNEI. The CDR3 length is 13 residues. The CDR3 loop reads CASSEGLNTEAFF.

By frequency, this clonotype registers medium-sized (0.01 to 0.1%). The chain recombines TRBV20-1 with TRBJ2-7; as DNA is missing, the TRBD1 call by TCRdb cannot be tested. The CDR3 consists of 16 residues. Germline-derived CDR1 and CDR2 are DFQATT and SNEGSKA (reference sequence). The CDR3 loop is CSARNDRTGNSYEQYF.

By frequency, this clonotype registers medium-sized. The V and J genes are TRBV11-1 and TRBJ2-1; TCRdb designates TRBD2, a call that cannot be tested without DNA. Germline assignment: CDR1 SGHAT and CDR2 FQDESV (reference sequence). There are 17 residues in the CDR3. The CDR3 sequence is CASSPLLAGGLLNEQFF.

Its frequency marks this clonotype as medium-sized. The chain is built from TRBV6-1 and TRBJ2-2; TCRdb reports TRBD1, a call that lacks DNA to check it against. From germline, CDR1 is MNHNS and CDR2 SASEGT. The CDR3 is 13 amino acids. The CDR3 is CASSSGITGELFF.

This clonotype counts as medium-sized (0.01 to 0.1%) by frequency. This chain connects TRBV18 to TRBJ1-1; the TCRdb D gene call, TRBD1, has no DNA to confirm it. Germline-derived CDR1 and CDR2 are KGHSH and LQKENI. This CDR3 is built from 14 residues. CDR3 protein: CASSPDSMNTEAFF.

Frequency places this clonotype as medium-sized (0.01 to 0.1%). V is TRBV11-2 and J is TRBJ2-7; absent DNA, TCRdb's TRBD1 call cannot be checked. Germline lookup yields CDR1 SGHAT and CDR2 FQNNGV. This CDR3 is 16 amino acids long. The CDR3 sequence: CASSYRGGRSSYEQYF.

Considering frequency, this clonotype is large. The chain is built from TRBV4-1 and TRBJ2-3; TCRdb reports TRBD2, a call that lacks DNA to check it against. Germline CDR1 and CDR2: MGHRA and YSYEKL. The CDR3 has 18 amino acids. The CDR3 protein is CASSQDHTLAAHGATQYF.

By frequency, this clonotype is large. The chain couples TRBV12-3 or TRBV12-4 to TRBJ2-3; TCRdb's D call of TRBD2 is untestable without DNA. This CDR3 is 15 amino acids long. The CDR3 protein is CASSLRRGATDTQYF.

This chain uses TRBV6-5 with TRBJ1-2. From germline, CDR1 is MNHEY and CDR2 SVGAGI. The CDR3 contains 16 residues. The CDR3 here is CASSYDRGGAFYGYTF.

Measured by frequency, this clonotype is medium-sized. The rearrangement joins TRBV10-1 to TRBJ1-5. This CDR3 spans 13 amino acids. Germline lookup yields CDR1 WNHNN and CDR2 SYGVQD (reference sequence). Here the CDR3 reads CASSEGSNQPQHF.

This clonotype is classed as medium-sized (0.01 to 0.1%) by frequency. J is TRBJ1-6 and V is TRBV20-1; there is no DNA to check the TCRdb D call of TRBD1. CDR3 length: 12 residues. Germline V gene sequence: CDR1 DFQATT, CDR2 SNEGSKA (reference sequence). The CDR3 spells CSAKDRNSPLHF.

This clonotype is identified as large from frequency. The chain is built from TRBV12-3 or TRBV12-4 and TRBJ2-2; TCRdb's assignment of TRBD2 cannot be checked, as there is no DNA. The CDR3 sequence is 15 residues long. CDR3: CASTTSGTNTGELFF.

This clonotype is called medium-sized based on its frequency. The chain couples TRBV6-4 to TRBJ1-1. The germline V gene has CDR1 MRHNA and CDR2 SNTAGT. The CDR3 loop spans 13 amino acids. The CDR3 here is CASRDTPNTEAFF.

Its frequency marks this clonotype as medium-sized. The rearrangement links TRBV2 to TRBJ2-7; absent DNA, TCRdb's TRBD1 call cannot be checked. The CDR3 has 14 residues. Germline-derived CDR1 and CDR2 are SNHLY and FYNNEI. The chain's CDR3 is CASNFGGGDYEQYF.